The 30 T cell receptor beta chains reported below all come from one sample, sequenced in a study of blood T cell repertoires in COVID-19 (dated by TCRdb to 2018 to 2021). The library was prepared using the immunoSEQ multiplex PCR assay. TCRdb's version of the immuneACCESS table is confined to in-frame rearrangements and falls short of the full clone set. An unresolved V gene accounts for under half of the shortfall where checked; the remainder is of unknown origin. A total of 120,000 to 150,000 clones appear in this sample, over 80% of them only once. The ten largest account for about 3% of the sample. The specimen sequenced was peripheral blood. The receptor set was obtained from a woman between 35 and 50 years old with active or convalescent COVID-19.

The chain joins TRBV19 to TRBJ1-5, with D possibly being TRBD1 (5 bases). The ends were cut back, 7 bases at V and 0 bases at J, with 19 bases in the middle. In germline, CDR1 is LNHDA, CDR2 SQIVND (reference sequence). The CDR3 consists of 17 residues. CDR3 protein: CASMNRWGPNSNQPQHF. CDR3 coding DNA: TGTGCCAGTATGAACAGGTGGGGTCCTAATAGCAATCAGCCCCAGCATTTT.

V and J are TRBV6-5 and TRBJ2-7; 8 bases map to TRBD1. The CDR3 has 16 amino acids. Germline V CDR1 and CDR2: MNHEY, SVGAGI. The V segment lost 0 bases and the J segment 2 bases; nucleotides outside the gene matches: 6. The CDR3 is CASSYSTGQVPYEQYF. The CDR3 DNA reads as TGTGCCAGCAGTTACTCTACGGGACAGGTACCCTACGAGCAGTACTTC.

CDR3 DNA: TGTGCCAGCACCGAGGGTATTGGTGGGCCTGACAAAGCTTTCTTT. Its translation: CASTEGIGGPDKAFF. The chain couples TRBV6-5 to TRBJ1-1; no clear D. Germline V CDR1 and CDR2: MNHEY, SVGAGI. This CDR3 is 15 amino acids long. The V end was cut by 7 bases, the J end by 9 bases, with 24 bases between.

The CDR3 sequence is CASSESSRDWEKLFF. DNA of the CDR3: TGTGCCAGCAGTGAATCGAGTCGAGACTGGGAAAAACTGTTTTTT. The chain combines TRBV25-1 with TRBJ1-4, with D uncertain. The V and J ends lost 1 base and 8 bases respectively, with 14 bases between them. There are 15 residues in the CDR3. The germline CDR1 and CDR2 sequences are MGHDK and SYGVNS.

The CDR3 spells CASSYERGSVKETQYF. The CDR3 nucleotides read TGTGCCAGCAGTTACGAGCGGGGGTCGGTTAAGGAGACCCAGTACTTC. V usage is TRBV6-5 and J usage is TRBJ2-5; 8 bases agree with TRBD2. Trimming at V came to 2 bases and at J to 5 bases, leaving 10 bases not matched to a gene. The CDR3 loop spans 16 amino acids. Germline values: CDR1 MNHEY, CDR2 SVGAGI.

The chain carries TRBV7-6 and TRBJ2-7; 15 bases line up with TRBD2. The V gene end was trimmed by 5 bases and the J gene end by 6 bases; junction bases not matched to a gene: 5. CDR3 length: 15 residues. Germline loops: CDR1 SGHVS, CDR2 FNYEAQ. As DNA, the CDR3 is TGTGCCAGCAGCGCCCGGACTAGCGGGGGGGGCGAGCAGTACTTC. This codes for CASSARTSGGGEQYF.

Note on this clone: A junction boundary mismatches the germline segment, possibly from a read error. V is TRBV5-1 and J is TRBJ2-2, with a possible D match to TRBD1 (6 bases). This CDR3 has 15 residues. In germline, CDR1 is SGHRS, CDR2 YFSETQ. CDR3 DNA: TGCGCCAGCAGCTCGACTTCAGGGGACACGGGGGAGCTGTTTTTT. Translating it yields CASSSTSGDTGELFF.

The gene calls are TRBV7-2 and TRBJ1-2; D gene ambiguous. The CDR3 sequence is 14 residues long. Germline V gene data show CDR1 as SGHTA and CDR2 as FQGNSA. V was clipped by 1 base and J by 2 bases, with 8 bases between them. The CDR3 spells CASSLGPENYGYTF. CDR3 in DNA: TGTGCCAGCAGCTTAGGGCCCGAAAACTATGGCTACACCTTC.

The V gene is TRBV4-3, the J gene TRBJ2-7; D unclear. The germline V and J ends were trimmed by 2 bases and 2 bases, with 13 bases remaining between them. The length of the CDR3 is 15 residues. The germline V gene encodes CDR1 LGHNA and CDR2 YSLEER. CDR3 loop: CASSQKEASPYEQYF. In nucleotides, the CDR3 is TGCGCCAGCAGCCAAAAAGAGGCTTCCCCCTACGAGCAGTACTTC.

The CDR3 protein is CASSHRDKYEKLFF. DNA for the CDR3: TGTGCCAGTAGTCACAGGGATAAGTATGAAAAACTGTTTTTT. The V call is TRBV19, the J call TRBJ1-4; tentative D call: TRBD1 (6 bases). V lost 5 bases and J lost 6, with 13 bases in between. CDR1 is LNHDA, CDR2 SQIVND, per germline (reference sequence). This CDR3 contains 14 residues.

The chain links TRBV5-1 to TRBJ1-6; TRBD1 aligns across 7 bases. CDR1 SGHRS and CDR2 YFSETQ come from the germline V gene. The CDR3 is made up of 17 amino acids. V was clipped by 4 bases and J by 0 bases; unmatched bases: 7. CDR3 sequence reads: CASSLQTGSSYNSPLHF. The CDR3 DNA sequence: TGCGCCAGCAGCCTCCAGACAGGGAGCTCCTATAATTCACCCCTCCACTTT.

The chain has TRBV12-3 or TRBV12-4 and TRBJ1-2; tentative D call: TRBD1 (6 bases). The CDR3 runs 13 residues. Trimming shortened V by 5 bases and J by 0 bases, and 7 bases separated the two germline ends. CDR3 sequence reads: CASSQGTNYGYTF. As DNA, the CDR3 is TGTGCCAGCAGTCAGGGGACTAACTATGGCTACACCTTC.

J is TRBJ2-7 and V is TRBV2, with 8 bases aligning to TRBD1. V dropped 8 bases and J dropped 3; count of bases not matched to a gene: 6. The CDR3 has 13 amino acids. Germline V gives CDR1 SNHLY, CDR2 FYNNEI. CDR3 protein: CASGGTGVYEQYF. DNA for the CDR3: TGTGCCAGCGGAGGGACAGGAGTCTACGAGCAGTACTTC.

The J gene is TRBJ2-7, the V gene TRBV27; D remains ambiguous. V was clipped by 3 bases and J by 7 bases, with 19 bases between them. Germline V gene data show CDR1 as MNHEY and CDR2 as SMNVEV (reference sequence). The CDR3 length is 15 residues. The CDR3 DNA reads TGTGCCAGCAGTTTTCTCGGCTCCCCGCAGGTGGAGCAGTACTTC. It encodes CASSFLGSPQVEQYF.

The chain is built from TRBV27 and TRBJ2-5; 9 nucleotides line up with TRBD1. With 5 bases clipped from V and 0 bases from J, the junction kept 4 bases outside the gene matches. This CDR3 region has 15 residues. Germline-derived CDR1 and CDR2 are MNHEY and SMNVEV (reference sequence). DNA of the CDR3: TGTGCCAGCAGTAGCGGGACAGGGTACCAAGAGACCCAGTACTTC. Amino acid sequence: CASSSGTGYQETQYF.

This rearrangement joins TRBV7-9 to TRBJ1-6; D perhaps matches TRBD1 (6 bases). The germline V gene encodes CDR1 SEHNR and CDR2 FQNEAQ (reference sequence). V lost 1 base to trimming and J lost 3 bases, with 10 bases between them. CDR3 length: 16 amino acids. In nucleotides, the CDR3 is TGTGCCAGCAGCTTAGGCACAGGGTTCTATAATTCACCCCTCCACTTT. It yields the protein CASSLGTGFYNSPLHF.

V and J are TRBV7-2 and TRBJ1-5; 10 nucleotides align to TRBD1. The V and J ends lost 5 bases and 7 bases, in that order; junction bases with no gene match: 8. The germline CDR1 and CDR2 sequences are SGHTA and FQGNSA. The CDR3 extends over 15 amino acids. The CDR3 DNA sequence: TGTGCCAGCAGCGCAGACAGGGGGCTCAGGCAGCCCCAGCATTTT. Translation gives CASSADRGLRQPQHF.

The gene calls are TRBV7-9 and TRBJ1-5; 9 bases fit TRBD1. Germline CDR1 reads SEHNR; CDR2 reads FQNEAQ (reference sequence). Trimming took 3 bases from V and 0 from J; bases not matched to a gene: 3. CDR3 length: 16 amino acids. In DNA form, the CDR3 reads TGTGCCAGCAGCTTCTGGACAGGGGCTAGCAATCAGCCCCAGCATTTT. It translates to CASSFWTGASNQPQHF.

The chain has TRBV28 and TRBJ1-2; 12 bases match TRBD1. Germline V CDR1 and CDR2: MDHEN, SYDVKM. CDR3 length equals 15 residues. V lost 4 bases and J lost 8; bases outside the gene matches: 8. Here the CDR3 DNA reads TGTGCCAGCAGTTCCCCGGGACAGGGGGCGCAAGGCTACACCTTC. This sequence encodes CASSSPGQGAQGYTF.

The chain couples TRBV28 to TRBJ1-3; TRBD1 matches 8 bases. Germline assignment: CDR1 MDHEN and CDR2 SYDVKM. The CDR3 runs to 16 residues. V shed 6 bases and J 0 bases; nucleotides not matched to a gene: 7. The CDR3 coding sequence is TGTGCCAGCAGCCCATCAGGGGGCGCCTCTGGAAACACCATATATTTT. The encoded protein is CASSPSGGASGNTIYF.

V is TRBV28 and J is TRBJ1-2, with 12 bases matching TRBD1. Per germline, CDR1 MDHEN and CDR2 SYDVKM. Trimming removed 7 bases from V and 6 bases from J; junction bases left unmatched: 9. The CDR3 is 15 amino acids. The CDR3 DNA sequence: TGTGCCAGCACCTACCCCGGGACAGGGGGCCATGGCTACACCTTC. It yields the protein CASTYPGTGGHGYTF.

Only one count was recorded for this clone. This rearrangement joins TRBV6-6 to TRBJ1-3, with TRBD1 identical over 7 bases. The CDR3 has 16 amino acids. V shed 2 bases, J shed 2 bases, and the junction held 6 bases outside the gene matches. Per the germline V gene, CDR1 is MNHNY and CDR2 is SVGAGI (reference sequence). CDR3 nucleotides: TGTGCCAGCAGTTACGCCCCAGGGGGACCTGGAAACACCATATATTTT. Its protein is CASSYAPGGPGNTIYF.

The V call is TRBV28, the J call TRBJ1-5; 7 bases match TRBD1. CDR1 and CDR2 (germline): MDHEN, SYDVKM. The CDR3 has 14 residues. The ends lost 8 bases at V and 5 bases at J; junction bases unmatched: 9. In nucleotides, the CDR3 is TGTGCCAGCTACGACAGGGCTCGTTATCAGCCCCAGCATTTT. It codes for CASYDRARYQPQHF.

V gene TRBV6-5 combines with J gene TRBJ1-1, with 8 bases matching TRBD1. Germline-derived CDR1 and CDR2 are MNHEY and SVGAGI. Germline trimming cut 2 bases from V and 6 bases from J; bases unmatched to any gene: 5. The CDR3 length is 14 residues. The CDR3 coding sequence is TGTGCCAGCAGTTACCGAGACAGGGGATCTGAAGCTTTCTTT. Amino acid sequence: CASSYRDRGSEAFF.

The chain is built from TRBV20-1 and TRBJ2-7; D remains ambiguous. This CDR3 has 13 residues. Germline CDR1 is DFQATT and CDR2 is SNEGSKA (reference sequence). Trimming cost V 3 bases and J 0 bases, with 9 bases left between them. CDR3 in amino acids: CSASRVSSYEQYF. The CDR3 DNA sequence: TGCAGTGCTAGTCGGGTATCCTCCTACGAGCAGTACTTC.

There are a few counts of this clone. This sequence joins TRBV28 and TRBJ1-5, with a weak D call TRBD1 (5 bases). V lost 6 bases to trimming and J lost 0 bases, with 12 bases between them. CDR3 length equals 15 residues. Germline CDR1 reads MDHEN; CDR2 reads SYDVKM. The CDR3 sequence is CASSHGGYSNQPQHF. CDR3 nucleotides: TGTGCCAGCAGCCACGGGGGTTATAGCAATCAGCCCCAGCATTTT. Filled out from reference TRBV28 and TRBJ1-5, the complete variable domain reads DVKVTQSSRYLVKRTGEKVFLECVQDMDHENMFWYRQDPGLGLRLIYFSYDVKMKEKGDIPEGYSVSREKKERFSLILESASTNQTSMYLCASSHGGYSNQPQHFGDGTRLSIL.

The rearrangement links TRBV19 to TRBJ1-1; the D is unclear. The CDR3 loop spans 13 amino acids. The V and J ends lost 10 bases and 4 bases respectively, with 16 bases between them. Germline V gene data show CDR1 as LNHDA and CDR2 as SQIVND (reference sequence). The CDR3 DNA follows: TGTGCCACAAACCGCGGATCGGGCACTGAAGCTTTCTTT. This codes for CATNRGSGTEAFF.

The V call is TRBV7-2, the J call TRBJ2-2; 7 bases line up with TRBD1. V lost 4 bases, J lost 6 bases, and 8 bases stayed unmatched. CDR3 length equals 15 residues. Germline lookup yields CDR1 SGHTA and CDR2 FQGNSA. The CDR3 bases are TGTGCCAGCAGCTATGCGACAGGGAAGGCCGGGGAGCTGTTTTTT. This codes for CASSYATGKAGELFF.

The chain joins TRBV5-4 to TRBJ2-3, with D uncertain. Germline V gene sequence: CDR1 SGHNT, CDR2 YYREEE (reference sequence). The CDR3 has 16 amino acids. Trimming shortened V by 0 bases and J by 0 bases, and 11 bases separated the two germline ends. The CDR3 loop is CASSLAGILSTDTQYF. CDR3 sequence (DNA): TGTGCCAGCAGCTTGGCCGGTATCCTGAGCACAGATACGCAGTATTTT. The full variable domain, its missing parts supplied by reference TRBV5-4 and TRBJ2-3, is ETGVTQSPTHLIKTRGQQVTLRCSSQSGHNTVSWYQQALGQGPQFIFQYYREEENGRGNFPPRFSGLQFPNYSSELNVNALELDDSALYLCASSLAGILSTDTQYFGPGTRLTVL.

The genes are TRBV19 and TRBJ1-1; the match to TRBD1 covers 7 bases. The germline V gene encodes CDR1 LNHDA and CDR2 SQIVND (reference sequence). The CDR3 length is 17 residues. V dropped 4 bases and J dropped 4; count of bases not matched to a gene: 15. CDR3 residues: CASSRQGPGQGATEAFF. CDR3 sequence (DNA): TGTGCCAGTAGTAGACAGGGTCCGGGACAAGGGGCCACTGAAGCTTTCTTT.